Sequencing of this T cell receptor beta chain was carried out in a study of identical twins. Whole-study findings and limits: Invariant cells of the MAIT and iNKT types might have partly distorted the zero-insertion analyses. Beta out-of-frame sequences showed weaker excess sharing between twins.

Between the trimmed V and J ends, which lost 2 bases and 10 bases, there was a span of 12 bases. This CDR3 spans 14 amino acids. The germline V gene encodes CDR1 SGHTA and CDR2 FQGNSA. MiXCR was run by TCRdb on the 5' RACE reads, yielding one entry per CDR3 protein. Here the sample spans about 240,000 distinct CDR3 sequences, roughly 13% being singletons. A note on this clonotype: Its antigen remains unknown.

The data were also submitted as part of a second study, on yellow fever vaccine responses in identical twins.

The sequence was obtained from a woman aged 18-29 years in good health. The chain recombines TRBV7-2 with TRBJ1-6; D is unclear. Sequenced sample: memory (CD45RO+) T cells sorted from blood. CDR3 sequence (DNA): TGTGCCAGCAGCTTATTAGGGCTATCCTCACCCCTCCACTTT. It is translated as CASSLLGLSSPLHF.